This entry lists 16 T cell receptor beta chains sequenced from one sample in a study of read filtering for tumor transcriptome and immune sequencing. From around 440 ng of RNA, a library with molecular barcoded alpha/delta and beta/gamma adaptors was made. TCRdb reanalysed the reads using MiXCR and keeps one entry per CDR3 protein. The table lists roughly 130,000 distinct CDR3 sequences, roughly 13% of them singletons. Sequencing was done on a sample of a population of CD138-negative cells sorted from bone marrow. The receptors originated from a donor aged 40 or older with multiple myeloma.

This clonotype appeared many times. CDR3 in amino acids: CATSSRGRSEKLFF. Written as DNA, the CDR3 is TGTGCCACCAGCTCAAGGGGGCGATCCGAAAAACTGTTTTTT. The rearrangement uses TRBV15 and TRBJ1-4, with TRBD1 matching 7 bases. The CDR3 sequence is 14 residues long. The trim removed 5 bases at V and 8 bases at J, leaving 8 bases unmatched. Germline CDR1 LNHNV, CDR2 YYDKDF (reference sequence).

The chain uses TRBV18 and TRBJ2-2; D call uncertain. V gave up 6 bases and J gave up 4 bases, with 15 bases separating them. This CDR3 is built from 15 residues. Germline CDR1 reads KGHSH; CDR2 reads LQKENI. The CDR3 sequence is CASSPEAGSTGELFF. The CDR3 region has the DNA TGTGCCAGCTCTCCCGAAGCCGGTAGCACCGGGGAGCTGTTTTTT.

This clonotype was observed at least ten times. The CDR3 DNA sequence: TGTGCCAGCAGCGTGGGACGTAACAATGAGCAGTTCTTC. Protein: CASSVGRNNEQFF. The genes are TRBV11-3 and TRBJ2-1; either TRBD1 or TRBD2 may supply D (5 bases each). V was trimmed by 5 bases and J by 5 bases, leaving 10 bases between them. Germline V gene data show CDR1 as SGHNT and CDR2 as YENEEA. The CDR3 totals 13 residues.

This clonotype was seen many times. This chain links TRBV28 with TRBJ2-1; D is undetermined. V lost 3 bases, J lost 4 bases, and 4 bases lay in between. Germline V gene data show CDR1 as MDHEN and CDR2 as SYDVKM. CDR3 length equals 12 residues. The CDR3 here is CASSFLYNEQFF. The CDR3 nucleotides are TGTGCCAGCAGTTTTTTGTACAATGAGCAGTTCTTC.

With respect to this clonotype: A much larger clone lies a single base off, so this may be a read error. CDR3 nucleotides: TGTGCCAGCAGCTCGGGCGACAGACAAGAGACCCAGTACTTC. It codes for CASSSGDRQETQYF. V is TRBV5-4 and J is TRBJ2-5, with a tentative D call TRBD1 (5 bases). With 3 bases removed from V and 2 bases from J, the gap between germline ends came to 11 bases. The germline gives CDR1 SGHNT, CDR2 YYREEE (reference sequence). There are 14 residues in the CDR3. Complete variable domain (other parts from reference TRBV5-4 and TRBJ2-5): ETGVTQSPTHLIKTRGQQVTLRCSSQSGHNTVSWYQQALGQGPQFIFQYYREEENGRGNFPPRFSGLQFPNYSSELNVNALELDDSALYLCASSSGDRQETQYFGPGTRLLVL.

This clonotype was found many times. V usage is TRBV18 and J usage is TRBJ1-1; TRBD1 aligns across 10 bases. The trim removed 3 bases at V and 3 bases at J, leaving 1 base unmatched. Germline assignment: CDR1 KGHSH and CDR2 LQKENI. CDR3 length: 14 residues. The CDR3 sequence is CASSPGQGYTEAFF. DNA of the CDR3: TGTGCCAGCTCACCGGGACAGGGGTACACTGAAGCTTTCTTT.

The V call is TRBV12-5, the J call TRBJ2-1; TRBD2 matches 10 bases. Germline V CDR1 and CDR2: LGHNT, FRNRAP. The CDR3 sequence is 15 residues long. The V gene end was trimmed by 3 bases and the J gene end by 2 bases; junction bases not matched to a gene: 1. CDR3 in amino acids: CASGLGTSAYNEQFF. The CDR3 region has the DNA TGTGCTAGTGGTTTAGGGACTAGCGCCTACAATGAGCAGTTCTTC.

In this sample, this clonotype turned up many times. V gene TRBV4-2 combines with J gene TRBJ2-7; 9 bases fit TRBD2. The germline gives CDR1 LGHNA, CDR2 YNFKEQ. The CDR3 runs to 16 residues. J lost 4 bases, V lost 1 base, and 8 bases had no gene match. The DNA for the CDR3 is TGTGCCAGCAGCCAAGTCGTGGCTAGCGGGACTTACGAGCAGTACTTC. This sequence encodes CASSQVVASGTYEQYF.

In its sample, this clonotype was seen many times. This rearrangement joins TRBV5-5 to TRBJ1-6; the match to TRBD1 covers 7 bases. Trimming took 4 bases from V and 0 from J; bases not matched to a gene: 7. CDR3 length: 17 amino acids. Germline values: CDR1 SGHKS, CDR2 YYEKEE (reference sequence). CDR3 sequence (DNA): TGTGCCAGCAGCCCCCGGGACAGAAGCTCCTATAATTCACCCCTCCACTTT. The encoded protein is CASSPRDRSSYNSPLHF.

This clonotype was observed many times. The chain employs TRBV20-1 and TRBJ2-1; TRBD2 matches 14 bases. This CDR3 region has 15 residues. The junction had 8 bases not matched to a gene; V was cut back by 6 bases and J by 7 bases. Germline lookup yields CDR1 DFQATT and CDR2 SNEGSKA (reference sequence). The CDR3 protein is CSALWTSGRRNEQFF. CDR3 in DNA: TGCAGTGCCCTCTGGACTAGCGGGAGGCGGAATGAGCAGTTCTTC.

There are many counts of this clonotype. J is TRBJ2-3 and V is TRBV5-1; 12 bases align to TRBD1. The CDR3 covers 14 residues. J gave up 5 bases and V 4 bases, and 2 bases lay outside the gene matches. The germline V gene has CDR1 SGHRS and CDR2 YFSETQ. The CDR3 nucleotides are TGCGCCAGCAGCGGGACAGGGGGCAGAGATACGCAGTATTTT. Residues: CASSGTGGRDTQYF.

With respect to this clonotype: A read error may explain this, as a much larger clone is one base away. This chain joins TRBV7-9 and TRBJ1-1, with 9 bases matching TRBD1. Germline V lookup: CDR1 SEHNR, CDR2 FQNEAQ (reference sequence). The CDR3 loop spans 13 amino acids. CDR3 amino acids: CASRQGAHTEALF. As DNA, the CDR3 is TGTGCCAGCAGACAGGGGGCTCACACTGAAGCTCTCTTT.

This clonotype came up many times. The CDR3 loop reads CSVDRDWPGNEQFF. DNA for the CDR3: TGCAGCGTAGACCGGGACTGGCCCGGGAATGAGCAGTTCTTC. The V call is TRBV29-1, the J call TRBJ2-1, with D possibly matching TRBD2 (6 bases). CDR1 and CDR2 from the germline V gene are SQVTM and ANQGSEA. The CDR3 sequence is 14 residues long. V lost 6 bases to trimming and J lost 7 bases, with 19 bases between them.

The chain carries TRBV5-1 and TRBJ2-7, with D tentatively TRBD1 (6 bases). V lost 4 bases and J 6 bases, leaving 14 bases between the germline ends. Germline V gene sequence: CDR1 SGHRS, CDR2 YFSETQ. CDR3 length equals 13 residues. CDR3 nucleotides: TGCGCCAGCAGCCCGACACAACAGGGCGAGCAGTACTTC. This codes for CASSPTQQGEQYF.

In this sample, this clonotype turned up many times. The chain employs TRBV29-1 and TRBJ2-1, with a possible D match to TRBD2 (5 bases). V was shortened by 6 bases and J by 8 bases, with 8 bases between the two germline ends. This CDR3 comprises 10 residues. The germline gives CDR1 SQVTM, CDR2 ANQGSEA. CDR3 in amino acids: CSVWEHEQFF. The DNA for the CDR3 is TGCAGCGTATGGGAGCATGAGCAGTTCTTC.

This clonotype was seen ten or more times. CDR3 sequence: CASSLTSGGPYNEQFF. CDR3 DNA sequence: TGTGCCAGCAGTTTAACTAGCGGGGGACCCTACAATGAGCAGTTCTTC. The chain links TRBV28 to TRBJ2-1, with 11 nucleotides matching TRBD2. V was pared by 2 bases and J by 2 bases, with 2 bases of the junction left unmatched. The CDR3 extends over 16 amino acids. Looked up from germline, CDR1 is MDHEN and CDR2 is SYDVKM.